This T cell receptor beta chain was sequenced for a study of CD8+ T cells in alopecia areata. Overall study: Treated patients' severity was scored by percentage of affected scalp area.

Extracted RNA was reverse transcribed into cDNA, the sequencing template. The data were produced by immunoSEQ multiplex PCR, yet TCRdb's version contains in-frame clones alone and is incomplete. Of about 110,000 clones in the sample, around three fifths were seen once. Turning to this clone: Antigen unknown.

Stated treatment: oral pan-JAK inhibitor, 5-10 mg twice daily. Overall study results and limits: The study found that many expanded lesional clones persisted in scalp and blood during tofacitinib.

This receptor was obtained from a human donor with alopecia areata. This material consisted of CD8+ T cells sorted from blood, taken at week 24, from a patient treated with tofacitinib.

The CDR3 DNA is TGTGCCAGCAGTTTAGGGGTGAACACTGAAGCTTTCTTT. As protein: CASSLGVNTEAFF. The rearrangement uses TRBV6-5 and TRBJ1-1; D might be TRBD1 (5 bases). Trimming stripped 4 bases from V and 0 bases from J, with 6 bases between. Per the germline V gene, CDR1 is MNHEY and CDR2 is SVGAGI. The CDR3 has 13 residues.